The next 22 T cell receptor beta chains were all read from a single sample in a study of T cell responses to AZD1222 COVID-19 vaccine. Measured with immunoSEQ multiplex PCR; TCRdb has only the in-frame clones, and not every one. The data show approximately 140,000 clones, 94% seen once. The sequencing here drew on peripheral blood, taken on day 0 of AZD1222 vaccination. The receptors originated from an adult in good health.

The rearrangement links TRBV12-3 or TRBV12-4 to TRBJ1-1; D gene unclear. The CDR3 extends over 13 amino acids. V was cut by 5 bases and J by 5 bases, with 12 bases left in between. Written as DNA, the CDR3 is TGTGCCAGCAGTGCATTTGCTCGGACTGAAGCTTTCTTT. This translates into CASSAFARTEAFF.

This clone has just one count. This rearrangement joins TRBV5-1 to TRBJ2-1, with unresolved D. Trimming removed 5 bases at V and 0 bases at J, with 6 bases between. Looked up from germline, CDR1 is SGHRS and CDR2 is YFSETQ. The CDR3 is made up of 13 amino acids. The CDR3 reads CASRVSSYNEQFF. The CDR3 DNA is TGCGCCAGCAGGGTGAGCTCCTACAATGAGCAGTTCTTC.

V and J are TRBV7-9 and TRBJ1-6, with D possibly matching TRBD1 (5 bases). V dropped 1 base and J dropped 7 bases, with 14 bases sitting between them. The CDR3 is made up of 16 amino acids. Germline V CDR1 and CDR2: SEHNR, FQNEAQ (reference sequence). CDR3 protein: CASSLGPTGGNSPLHF. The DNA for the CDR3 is TGTGCCAGCAGCTTAGGCCCTACAGGCGGCAATTCACCCCTCCACTTT.

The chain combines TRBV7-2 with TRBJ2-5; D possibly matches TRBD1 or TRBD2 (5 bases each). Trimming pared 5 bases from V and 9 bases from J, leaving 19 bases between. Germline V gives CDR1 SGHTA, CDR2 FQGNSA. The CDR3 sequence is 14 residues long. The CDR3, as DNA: TGTGCCAGCAGCGCAGGGACCGCCCCGTGGGCCCAGTACTTC. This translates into CASSAGTAPWAQYF.

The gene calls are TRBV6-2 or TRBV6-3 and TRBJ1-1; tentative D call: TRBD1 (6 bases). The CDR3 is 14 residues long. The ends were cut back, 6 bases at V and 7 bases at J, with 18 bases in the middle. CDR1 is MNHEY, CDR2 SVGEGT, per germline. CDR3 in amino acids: CASSGGHPKFEAFF. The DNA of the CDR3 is TGTGCCAGCAGCGGGGGACACCCGAAGTTTGAAGCTTTCTTT.

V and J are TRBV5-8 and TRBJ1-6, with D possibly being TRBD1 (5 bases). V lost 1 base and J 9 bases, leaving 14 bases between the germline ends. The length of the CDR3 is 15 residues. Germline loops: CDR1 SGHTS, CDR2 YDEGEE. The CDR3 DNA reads TGTGCCAGCAGCTTGTATGGGGCGGAAAGTTCACCCCTCCACTTT. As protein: CASSLYGAESSPLHF.

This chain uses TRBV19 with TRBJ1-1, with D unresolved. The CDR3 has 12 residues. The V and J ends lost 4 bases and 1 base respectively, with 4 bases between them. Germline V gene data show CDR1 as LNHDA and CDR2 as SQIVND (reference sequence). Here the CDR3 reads CASSTGNTEAFF. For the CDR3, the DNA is TGTGCCAGTAGTACAGGGAACACTGAAGCTTTCTTT.

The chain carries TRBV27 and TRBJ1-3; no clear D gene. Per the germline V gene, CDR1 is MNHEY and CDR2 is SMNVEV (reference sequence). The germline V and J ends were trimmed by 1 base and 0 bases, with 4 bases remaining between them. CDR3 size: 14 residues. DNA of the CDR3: TGTGCCAGCAGTTTATTCCCCTCTGGAAACACCATATATTTT. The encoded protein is CASSLFPSGNTIYF.

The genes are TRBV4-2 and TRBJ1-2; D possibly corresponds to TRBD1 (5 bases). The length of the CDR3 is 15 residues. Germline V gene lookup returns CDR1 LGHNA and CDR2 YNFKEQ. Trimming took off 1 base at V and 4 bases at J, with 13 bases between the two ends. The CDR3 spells CASSQGTQVPYGYTF. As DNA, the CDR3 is TGTGCCAGCAGCCAAGGGACACAAGTTCCCTATGGCTACACCTTC.

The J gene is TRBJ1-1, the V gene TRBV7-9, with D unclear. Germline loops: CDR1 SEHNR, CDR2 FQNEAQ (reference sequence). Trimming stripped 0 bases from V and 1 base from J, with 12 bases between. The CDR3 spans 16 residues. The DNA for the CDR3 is TGTGCCAGCAGCTTAGCGGCCGCGGGTTGGAACACTGAAGCTTTCTTT. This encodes CASSLAAAGWNTEAFF.

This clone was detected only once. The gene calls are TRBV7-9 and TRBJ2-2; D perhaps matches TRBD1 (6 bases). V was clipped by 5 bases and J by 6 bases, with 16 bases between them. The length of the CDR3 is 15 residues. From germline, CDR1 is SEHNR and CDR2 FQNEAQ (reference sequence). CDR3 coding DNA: TGTGCCAGCAGCCACTTTATACAGGGATCCGGGGAGCTGTTTTTT. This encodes CASSHFIQGSGELFF. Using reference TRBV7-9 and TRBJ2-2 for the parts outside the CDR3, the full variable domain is DTGVSQNPRHKITKRGQNVTFRCDPISEHNRLYWYRQTLGQGPEFLTYFQNEAQLEKSRLLSDRFSAERPKGSFSTLEIQRTEQGDSAMYLCASSHFIQGSGELFFGEGSRLTVL.

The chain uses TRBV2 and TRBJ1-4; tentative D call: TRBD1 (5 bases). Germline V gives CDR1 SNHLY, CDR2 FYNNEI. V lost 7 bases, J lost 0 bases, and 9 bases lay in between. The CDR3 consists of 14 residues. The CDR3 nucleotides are TGTGCCAGCAAAAAGGGGACAACTAATGAAAAACTGTTTTTT. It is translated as CASKKGTTNEKLFF.

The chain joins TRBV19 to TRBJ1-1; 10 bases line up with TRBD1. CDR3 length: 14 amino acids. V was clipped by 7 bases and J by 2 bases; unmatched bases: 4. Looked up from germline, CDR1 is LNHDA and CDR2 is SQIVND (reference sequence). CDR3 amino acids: CASIRTGGNTEAFF. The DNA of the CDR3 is TGTGCCAGTATCCGGACAGGGGGTAACACTGAAGCTTTCTTT.

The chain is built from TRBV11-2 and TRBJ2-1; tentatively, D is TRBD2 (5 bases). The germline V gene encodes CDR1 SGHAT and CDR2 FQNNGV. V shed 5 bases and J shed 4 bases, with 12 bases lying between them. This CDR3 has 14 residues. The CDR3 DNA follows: TGTGCCAGCAGCCTCGGACTCCTGTACAATGAGCAGTTCTTC. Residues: CASSLGLLYNEQFF.

CDR3 residues: CASSYDRAQNTEAFF. The CDR3 DNA sequence: TGTGCCAGCAGCTACGACAGGGCACAGAACACTGAAGCTTTCTTT. V gene TRBV2 combines with J gene TRBJ1-1; the match to TRBD1 covers 7 bases. The CDR3 spans 15 residues. Germline V gives CDR1 SNHLY, CDR2 FYNNEI. V shed 6 bases, J shed 1 base, and the junction held 8 bases outside the gene matches. Complete variable domain (other parts from reference TRBV2 and TRBJ1-1): EPEVTQTPSHQVTQMGQEVILRCVPISNHLYFYWYRQILGQKVEFLVSFYNNEISEKSEIFDDQFSVERPDGSNFTLKIRSTKLEDSAMYFCASSYDRAQNTEAFFGQGTRLTVV.

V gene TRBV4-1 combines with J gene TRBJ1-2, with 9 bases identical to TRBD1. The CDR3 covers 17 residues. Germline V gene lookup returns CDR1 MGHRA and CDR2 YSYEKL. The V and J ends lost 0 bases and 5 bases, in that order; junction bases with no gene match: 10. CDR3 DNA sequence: TGCGCCAGCAGCCAAGACTGGGGGACAGGGTACCCTTATGGCTACACCTTC. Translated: CASSQDWGTGYPYGYTF.

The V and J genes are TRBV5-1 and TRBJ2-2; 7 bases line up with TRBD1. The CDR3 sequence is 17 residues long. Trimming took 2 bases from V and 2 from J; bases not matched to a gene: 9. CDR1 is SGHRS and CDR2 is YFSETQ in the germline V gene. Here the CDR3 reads CASSLGPGQSNTGELFF. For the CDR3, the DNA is TGCGCCAGCAGCTTAGGACCGGGACAGTCTAACACCGGGGAGCTGTTTTTT.

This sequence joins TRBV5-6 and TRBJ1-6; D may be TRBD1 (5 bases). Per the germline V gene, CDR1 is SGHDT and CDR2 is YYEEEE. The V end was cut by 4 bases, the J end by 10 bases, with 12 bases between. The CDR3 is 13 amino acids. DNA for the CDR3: TGTGCCAGCAGCGCCACGACAGACTCACCCCTCCACTTT. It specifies CASSATTDSPLHF.

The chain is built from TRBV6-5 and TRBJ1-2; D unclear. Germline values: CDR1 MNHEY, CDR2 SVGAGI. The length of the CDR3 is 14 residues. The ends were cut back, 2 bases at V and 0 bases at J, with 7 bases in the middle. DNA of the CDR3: TGTGCCAGCAGTTACGACCAAACTAACTATGGCTACACCTTC. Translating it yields CASSYDQTNYGYTF.

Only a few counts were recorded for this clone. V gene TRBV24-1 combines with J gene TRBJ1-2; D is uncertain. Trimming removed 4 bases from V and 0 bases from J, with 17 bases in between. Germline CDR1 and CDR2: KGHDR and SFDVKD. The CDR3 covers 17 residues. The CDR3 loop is CATSDHDPGSPNYGYTF. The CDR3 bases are TGTGCCACCAGTGACCATGACCCTGGCTCCCCTAACTATGGCTACACCTTC.

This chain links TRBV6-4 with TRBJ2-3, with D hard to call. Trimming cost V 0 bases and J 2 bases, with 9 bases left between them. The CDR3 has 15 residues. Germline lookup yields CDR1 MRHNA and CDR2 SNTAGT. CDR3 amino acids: CASSDSEEDTDTQYF. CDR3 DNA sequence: TGTGCCAGCAGTGACTCCGAAGAAGACACAGATACGCAGTATTTT.

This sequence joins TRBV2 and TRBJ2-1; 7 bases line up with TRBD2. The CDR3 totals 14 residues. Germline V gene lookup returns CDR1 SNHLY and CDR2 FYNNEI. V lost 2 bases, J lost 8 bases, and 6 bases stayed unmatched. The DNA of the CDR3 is TGTGCCAGCAGTGAACTGGGGGGGTCGTATGAGCAGTTCTTC. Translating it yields CASSELGGSYEQFF. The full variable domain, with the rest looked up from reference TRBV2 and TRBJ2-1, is EPEVTQTPSHQVTQMGQEVILRCVPISNHLYFYWYRQILGQKVEFLVSFYNNEISEKSEIFDDQFSVERPDGSNFTLKIRSTKLEDSAMYFCASSELGGSYEQFFGPGTRLTVL.